The T cell receptor (beta chain) described here comes from a study of naive and memory T cell subsets. The study, taken as a whole, reports: In CD4 and CD8 cells, diversity dropped from naive through EMRA.

An equimolar mix of two oligonucleotides served as the beta constant-region primer for TRBC1 and TRBC2. Nested alpha and beta constant-region primers with the SP2 primer drove four PCR rounds on ligated cDNA. TCRdb re-analysed the UMI-ligation and nested PCR reads in MiXCR, keeping a single row per CDR3 protein. The repertoire holds roughly 98,000 distinct CDR3 sequences, with about 7% as singletons. This clonotype has at least ten counts. The antigen is unknown. The receptor comes from a human donor in good health. Sequencing input: central memory CD4+ T cells from blood.

Here the CDR3 reads CSASTGGRNSNQPQHF. CDR3 in DNA: TGCAGTGCAAGTACAGGGGGCCGGAATAGCAATCAGCCCCAGCATTTT. J is TRBJ1-5 and V is TRBV20-1; 9 positions agree with TRBD1. V lost 6 bases to trimming and J lost 0 bases; unmatched junction nucleotides: 9. CDR1 DFQATT and CDR2 SNEGSKA come from the germline V gene (reference sequence). The CDR3 is 16 residues long.